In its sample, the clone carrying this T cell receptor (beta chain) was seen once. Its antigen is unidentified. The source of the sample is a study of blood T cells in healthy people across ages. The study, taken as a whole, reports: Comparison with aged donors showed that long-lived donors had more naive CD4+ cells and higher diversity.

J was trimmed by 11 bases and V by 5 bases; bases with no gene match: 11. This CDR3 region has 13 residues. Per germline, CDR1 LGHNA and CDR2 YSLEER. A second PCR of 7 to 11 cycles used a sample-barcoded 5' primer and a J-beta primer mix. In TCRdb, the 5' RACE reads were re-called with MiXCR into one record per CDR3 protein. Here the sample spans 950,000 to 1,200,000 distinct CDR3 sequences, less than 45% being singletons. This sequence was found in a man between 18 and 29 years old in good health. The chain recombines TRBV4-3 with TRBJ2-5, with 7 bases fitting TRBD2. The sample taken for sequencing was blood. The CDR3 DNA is TGCGCCAGCAGCGCGCGGACTAGTGGGAAGCAGTACTTC. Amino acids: CASSARTSGKQYF.